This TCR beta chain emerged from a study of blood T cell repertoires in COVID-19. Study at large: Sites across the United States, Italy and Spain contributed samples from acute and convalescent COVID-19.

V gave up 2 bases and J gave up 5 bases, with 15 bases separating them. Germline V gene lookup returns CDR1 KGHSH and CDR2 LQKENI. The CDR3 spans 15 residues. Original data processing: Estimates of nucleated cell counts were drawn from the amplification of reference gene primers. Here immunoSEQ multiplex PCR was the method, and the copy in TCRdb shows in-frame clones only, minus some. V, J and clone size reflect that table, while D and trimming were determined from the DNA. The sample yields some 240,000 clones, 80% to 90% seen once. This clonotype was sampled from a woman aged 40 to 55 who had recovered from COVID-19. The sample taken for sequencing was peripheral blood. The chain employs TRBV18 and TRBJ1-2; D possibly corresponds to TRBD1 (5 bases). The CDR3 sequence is CASSPEPAGQYGYTF. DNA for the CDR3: TGTGCCAGCTCACCAGAGCCAGCAGGGCAATATGGCTACACCTTC. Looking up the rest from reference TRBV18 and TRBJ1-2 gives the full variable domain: NAGVMQNPRHLVRRRGQEARLRCSPMKGHSHVYWYRQLPEEGLKFMVYLQKENIIDESGMPKERFSAEFPKEGPSILRIQQVVRGDSAAYFCASSPEPAGQYGYTFGSGTRLTVV.